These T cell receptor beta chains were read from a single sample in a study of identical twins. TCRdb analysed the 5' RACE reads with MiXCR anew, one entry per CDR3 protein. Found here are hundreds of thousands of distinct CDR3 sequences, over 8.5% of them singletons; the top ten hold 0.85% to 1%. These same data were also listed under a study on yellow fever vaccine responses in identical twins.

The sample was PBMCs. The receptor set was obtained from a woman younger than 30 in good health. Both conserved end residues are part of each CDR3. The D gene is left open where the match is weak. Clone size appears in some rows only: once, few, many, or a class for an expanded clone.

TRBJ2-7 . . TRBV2 CASLWGSLSYEQYF TGTGCCAGTCTATGGGGGAGTCTCTCCTACGAGCAGTACTTC
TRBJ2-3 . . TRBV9 CASSITTSTDTQYF TGTGCCAGCAGCATAACGACTAGCACAGATACGCAGTATTTT
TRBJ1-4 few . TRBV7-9 CASSKEATNEKLFF TGTGCCAGCAGCAAAGAAGCAACTAATGAAAAACTGTTTTTT
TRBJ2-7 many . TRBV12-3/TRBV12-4 CASSSGGRGEQYF TGTGCCAGCAGTTCCGGGGGCAGGGGCGAGCAGTACTTC
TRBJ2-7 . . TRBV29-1 CSVARDADEQYF TGCAGCGTCGCGAGGGACGCCGACGAGCAGTACTTC
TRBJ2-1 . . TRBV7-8 CASSLALRAEQFF TGTGCCAGCAGCTTAGCGTTAAGGGCTGAGCAGTTCTTC
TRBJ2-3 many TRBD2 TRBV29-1 CSVGGLAGSIDTQYF TGCAGCGTTGGAGGCCTAGCGGGAAGCATAGATACGCAGTATTTT
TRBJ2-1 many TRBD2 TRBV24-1 CATSDPRGGHEQFF TGTGCCACCAGTGATCCGCGGGGGGGCCATGAGCAGTTCTTC
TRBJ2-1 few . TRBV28 CASSFSILAEIRNNEQFF TGTGCCAGCAGTTTTTCTATTCTCGCGGAAATAAGAAACAATGAGCAGTTCTTC
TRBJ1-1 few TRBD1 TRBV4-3 CASSQGTGDGWTEAFF TGCGCCAGCAGCCAAGGAACAGGGGACGGTTGGACTGAAGCTTTCTTT
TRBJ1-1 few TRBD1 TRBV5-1 CASSRVGQDSVRSTEAFF TGCGCCAGCAGCCGAGTCGGACAGGATTCCGTGCGGAGCACTGAAGCTTTCTTT
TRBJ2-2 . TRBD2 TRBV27 CASSLYRLAGGVTGELFF TGTGCCAGCAGTTTATATCGGCTAGCGGGAGGGGTCACCGGGGAGCTGTTTTTT
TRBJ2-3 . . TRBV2 CASRKGGGSEDTQYF TGTGCCAGCCGAAAAGGGGGGGGAAGCGAAGATACGCAGTATTTT
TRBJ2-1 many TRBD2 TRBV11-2 CASSLSSGLASNEQFF TGTGCCAGCAGCTTAAGTAGTGGACTAGCGTCCAATGAGCAGTTCTTC
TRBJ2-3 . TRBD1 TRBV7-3 CASSVTGGSDTQYF TGTGCCAGCAGCGTAACAGGGGGCTCAGATACGCAGTATTTT
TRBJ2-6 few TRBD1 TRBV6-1 CASSRGQRWDGANVLTF TGTGCCAGCAGTCGGGGACAGCGGTGGGATGGGGCCAACGTCCTGACTTTC
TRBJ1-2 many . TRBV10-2 CASSEFGTANGYTF TGCGCCAGCAGCGAATTTGGGACGGCAAACGGCTACACCTTC
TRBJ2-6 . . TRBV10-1 CASSDDLAGANVLTF TGCGCCAGCAGTGATGACTTGGCTGGGGCCAACGTCCTGACTTTC
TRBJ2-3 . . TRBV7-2 CASSLIQGYTDTQYF TGTGCCAGCAGCTTAATCCAGGGGTACACAGATACGCAGTATTTT
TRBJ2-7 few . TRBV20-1 CSARTSYEQYF TGCAGTGCTAGGACCTCCTACGAGCAGTACTTC
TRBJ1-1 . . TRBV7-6 CVSSAAGIGEAFF TGTGTCAGCAGCGCGGCGGGTATAGGTGAAGCTTTCTTT
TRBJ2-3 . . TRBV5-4 CASSLPRRPGTDTQYF TGTGCCAGCAGCCTCCCGAGGCGACCGGGCACAGATACGCAGTATTTT
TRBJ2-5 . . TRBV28 CASSPPTVKQETQYF TGTGCCAGCAGCCCCCCCACAGTGAAACAAGAGACCCAGTACTTC
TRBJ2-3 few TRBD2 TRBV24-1 CATSDPTSGITDTQYF TGTGCCACCAGTGATCCGACTAGCGGGATAACAGATACGCAGTATTTT
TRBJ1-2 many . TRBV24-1 CATSVRDRGYTF TGTGCCACCAGTGTTCGTGATCGTGGCTACACCTTC
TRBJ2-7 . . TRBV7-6 CASSLGGTRGGYEQYF TGTGCCAGCAGCTTAGGGGGAACCAGGGGGGGCTACGAGCAGTACTTC
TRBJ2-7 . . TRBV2 CASRARDSPNYEQYF TGTGCCAGCAGGGCCCGGGACTCACCGAACTACGAGCAGTACTTC
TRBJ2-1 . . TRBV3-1 CASSPPGPINNEQFF TGTGCCAGCAGCCCGCCGGGACCCATAAACAATGAGCAGTTCTTC
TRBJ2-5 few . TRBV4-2 CASSQESGGAETQYF TGTGCCAGCAGCCAAGAGTCTGGGGGCGCCGAGACCCAGTACTTC
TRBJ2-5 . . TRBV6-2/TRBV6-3 CASRYRPGDFQETQYF TGTGCCAGCAGATACCGGCCAGGGGACTTCCAAGAGACCCAGTACTTC
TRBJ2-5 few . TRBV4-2 CASSQGGSGETQYF TGTGCCAGCAGCCAGGGGGGTTCTGGAGAGACCCAGTACTTC
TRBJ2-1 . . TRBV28 CASKKAYNEQFF TGTGCCAGCAAAAAAGCCTACAATGAGCAGTTCTTC
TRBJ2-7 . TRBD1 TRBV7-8 CASSPEDRGAYEQYF TGTGCCAGCAGCCCTGAGGACAGGGGTGCCTACGAGCAGTACTTC
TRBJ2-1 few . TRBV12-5 CASGFQDNEQFF TGTGCTAGTGGTTTTCAGGACAATGAGCAGTTCTTC
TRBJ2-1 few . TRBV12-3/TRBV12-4 CASSLGGGVTYNEQFF TGTGCCAGCAGTTTAGGAGGGGGAGTAACCTACAATGAGCAGTTCTTC
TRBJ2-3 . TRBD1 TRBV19 CASREGQVIADTQYF TGTGCCAGTAGGGAAGGACAGGTGATCGCAGATACGCAGTATTTT
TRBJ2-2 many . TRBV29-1 CSVMGPLTGELFF TGCAGCGTTATGGGCCCACTCACCGGGGAGCTGTTTTTT
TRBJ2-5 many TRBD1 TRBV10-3 CAISEIQGLETQYF TGTGCCATCAGTGAGATACAGGGGCTGGAGACCCAGTACTTC
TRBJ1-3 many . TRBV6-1 CASSPTPSGNTIYF TGTGCCAGCAGTCCCACCCCCTCTGGAAACACCATATATTTT
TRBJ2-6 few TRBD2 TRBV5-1 CASSLGTSGSRGANVLTF TGCGCCAGCAGCTTGGGGACTAGCGGGAGTAGAGGGGCCAACGTCCTGACTTTC
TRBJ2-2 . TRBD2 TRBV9 CASSVARGGNTGELFF TGTGCCAGCAGCGTAGCACGGGGGGGAAACACCGGGGAGCTGTTTTTT
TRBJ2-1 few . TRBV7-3 CASSLGTSSADEQFF TGTGCCAGCAGCTTAGGGACAAGTTCGGCTGATGAGCAGTTCTTC
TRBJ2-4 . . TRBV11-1 CASSIPGTGGIQYF TGTGCCAGCAGCATTCCGGGGACCGGTGGCATTCAGTACTTC
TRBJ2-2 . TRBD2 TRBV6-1 CASTPGRGPPGGELFF TGTGCCAGCACCCCAGGGAGGGGACCCCCCGGCGGGGAGCTGTTTTTT
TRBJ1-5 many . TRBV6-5 CASSYRPDSNQPQHF TGTGCCAGCAGTTACAGGCCCGATAGCAATCAGCCCCAGCATTTT
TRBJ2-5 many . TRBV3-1 CASSQDLVAQTQYF TGTGCCAGCAGCCAAGATCTGGTAGCGCAGACCCAGTACTTC
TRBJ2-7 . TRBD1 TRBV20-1 CSAPGQAPSYEQYF TGCAGTGCCCCCGGACAGGCGCCCTCCTACGAGCAGTACTTC
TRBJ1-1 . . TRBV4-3 CASSHLLQDTEAFF TGCGCCAGCAGCCACCTACTTCAGGACACTGAAGCTTTCTTT
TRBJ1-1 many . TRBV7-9 CASSFTGNGAFF TGTGCCAGCAGCTTTACAGGGAATGGAGCTTTCTTT
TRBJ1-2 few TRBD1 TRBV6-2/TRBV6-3 CASRLGTGDGYTF TGTGCCAGCAGACTCGGGACAGGGGATGGCTACACCTTC